Presented here are 20 T cell receptor beta chains from one specimen sequenced in a study of cytomegalovirus exposure and HLA in healthy donors. Clones were read by immunoSEQ multiplex PCR, and TCRdb kept only the in-frame ones, dropping some. The table lists around 200,000 clones, roughly 81% of them singletons, with roughly 1.2% in the top ten. Sequenced: PBMCs. These receptors all stem from a woman in her 30s in good health and CMV-seronegative.

This chain links TRBV4-1 with TRBJ2-7; 11 bases are a match to TRBD1. V was clipped by 4 bases and J by 9 bases; unmatched bases: 17. The CDR3 consists of 17 residues. The germline CDR1 and CDR2 sequences are MGHRA and YSYEKL. The CDR3 DNA sequence: TGCGCCAGCAGCCCACTACCGAAGGGACAGGGGGTTGCGCGGCAGTACTTC. It encodes CASSPLPKGQGVARQYF.

The gene calls are TRBV28 and TRBJ1-5; D gene unclear. The CDR3 spans 13 residues. The germline V and J ends were trimmed by 5 bases and 1 base, with 6 bases remaining between them. CDR1 and CDR2 from the germline V gene are MDHEN and SYDVKM. CDR3 in DNA: TGTGCCAGCAGTCCAACAAGCAATCAGCCCCAGCATTTT. It translates to CASSPTSNQPQHF.

This clone was found many times. V gene TRBV27 combines with J gene TRBJ2-7; D is possibly TRBD2 (6 bases). V was clipped by 6 bases and J by 4 bases, with 13 bases between them. The CDR3 has 13 amino acids. CDR1 MNHEY and CDR2 SMNVEV come from the germline V gene (reference sequence). CDR3 sequence (DNA): TGTGCCAGCAGCCCCGGGAGTTGGTACGAGCAGTACTTC. This encodes CASSPGSWYEQYF.

The genes are TRBV4-1 and TRBJ2-1, with 11 bases identical to TRBD2. CDR3 length equals 17 residues. Germline trimming cut 2 bases from V and 10 bases from J; bases unmatched to any gene: 13. Germline V lookup: CDR1 MGHRA, CDR2 YSYEKL. The CDR3 loop reads CASSQTLGTSGYPEQFF. In DNA form, the CDR3 reads TGCGCCAGCAGCCAAACCCTTGGGACTAGCGGCTATCCGGAGCAGTTCTTC.

The chain employs TRBV27 and TRBJ2-1; 11 bases fit TRBD2. The CDR3 covers 15 residues. After removal of 3 bases from V and 8 bases from J, the junction contained 6 bases not matched to a gene. CDR1 MNHEY and CDR2 SMNVEV come from the germline V gene (reference sequence). This CDR3 reads CASSLGVAGGHEQFF. CDR3 sequence (DNA): TGTGCCAGCAGTTTGGGGGTAGCGGGAGGGCATGAGCAGTTCTTC.

This clone was counted between two and nine times. This rearrangement joins TRBV27 to TRBJ1-5; 9 bases agree with TRBD1. The V segment lost 2 bases and the J segment 5 bases; nucleotides outside the gene matches: 4. This CDR3 has 15 residues. CDR1 and CDR2 (germline): MNHEY, SMNVEV (reference sequence). CDR3 in amino acids: CASSLGTGSYQPQHF. The CDR3, as DNA: TGTGCCAGCAGTTTAGGGACAGGGTCCTATCAGCCCCAGCATTTT.

V gene TRBV5-1 combines with J gene TRBJ2-1, with D possibly being TRBD2 (6 bases). In germline, CDR1 is SGHRS, CDR2 YFSETQ. The CDR3 totals 15 residues. V lost 0 bases, J lost 5 bases, and 12 bases lay in between. DNA of the CDR3: TGCGCCAGCAGCTTGGAGATACTAGCTAACAATGAGCAGTTCTTC. Translating it yields CASSLEILANNEQFF.

This chain links TRBV13 with TRBJ2-7; 7 nucleotides align to TRBD2. CDR1 PRHDT and CDR2 FYEKMQ come from the germline V gene (reference sequence). The CDR3 length is 16 residues. The V segment lost 4 bases and the J segment 0 bases; nucleotides outside the gene matches: 9. The CDR3 protein is CASSSLGRDYSYEQYF. The CDR3 coding sequence is TGTGCCAGCAGCTCCTTAGGGCGGGACTACTCCTACGAGCAGTACTTC.

The CDR3 here is CASSFQRGSTDTQYF. CDR3 nucleotides: TGTGCCAGCAGCTTCCAACGGGGTAGCACAGATACGCAGTATTTT. This chain joins TRBV9 and TRBJ2-3, with TRBD2 as a possible D gene (5 bases). The CDR3 length is 15 residues. V was shortened by 4 bases and J by 0 bases, with 12 bases between the two germline ends. The germline CDR1 and CDR2 sequences are SGDLS and YYNGEE.

This clone has only one observation. This chain joins TRBV2 and TRBJ1-1; TRBD1 is a possible D gene (5 bases). Germline V lookup: CDR1 SNHLY, CDR2 FYNNEI. Trimming removed 4 bases at V and 6 bases at J, with 12 bases between. This CDR3 is 13 amino acids long. The CDR3 here is CASSGQGAAEAFF. CDR3 nucleotide sequence: TGTGCCAGCAGTGGCCAGGGTGCTGCTGAAGCTTTCTTT.

The V and J genes are TRBV18 and TRBJ2-7; D perhaps matches TRBD1 (6 bases). V dropped 3 bases and J dropped 1 base, with 10 bases sitting between them. This CDR3 is built from 14 residues. Germline V lookup: CDR1 KGHSH, CDR2 LQKENI. CDR3 DNA: TGTGCCAGCTCACCTGGGACATCTTCCTACGAGCAGTACTTC. It encodes CASSPGTSSYEQYF.

This clone is a singleton in its sample. As DNA, the CDR3 is TGTGCCAGCAGTGGGTCTGGAGGCGAAAAACTGTTTTTT. The encoded protein is CASSGSGGEKLFF. V and J are TRBV6-5 and TRBJ1-4; D is unresolved. The ends were cut back, 5 bases at V and 8 bases at J, with 12 bases in the middle. Germline V gene sequence: CDR1 MNHEY, CDR2 SVGAGI. There are 13 residues in the CDR3.

As to this clone: At the DNA level, this CDR3 is encoded by other sequences in the same sample as well. The chain has TRBV5-4 and TRBJ2-3, with 7 bases lining up with TRBD2. Looked up from germline, CDR1 is SGHNT and CDR2 is YYREEE (reference sequence). The length of the CDR3 is 15 residues. With V trimmed by 5 bases and J by 0 bases, 6 bases remained unmatched. This chain's CDR3 is CASSPSGTSTDTQYF. The CDR3 coding sequence is TGTGCCAGCAGTCCTAGCGGCACTAGCACAGATACGCAGTATTTT.

This chain connects TRBV7-9 to TRBJ1-2, with 7 positions matching TRBD1. With 5 bases clipped from V and 4 bases from J, the junction kept 7 bases outside the gene matches. Germline V gene lookup returns CDR1 SEHNR and CDR2 FQNEAQ (reference sequence). The CDR3 covers 14 residues. The CDR3 nucleotides are TGTGCCAGCAGCCCCGACAGGGTTTCCTATGGCTACACCTTC. This translates into CASSPDRVSYGYTF.

The chain links TRBV4-1 to TRBJ2-5; a possible D gene is TRBD2 (5 bases). V lost 6 bases to trimming and J lost 2 bases, with 13 bases between them. The CDR3 is made up of 14 amino acids. The germline V gene has CDR1 MGHRA and CDR2 YSYEKL. The CDR3 loop reads CASRRTQYQETQYF. The CDR3 coding sequence is TGCGCCAGCAGACGGACTCAATATCAAGAGACCCAGTACTTC.

The chain is built from TRBV29-1 and TRBJ2-7, with 9 bases aligning to TRBD2. Losses at the gene ends were 5 bases for V and 1 base for J; bases not matched to a gene: 9. The germline V gene encodes CDR1 SQVTM and CDR2 ANQGSEA. This CDR3 region has 15 residues. The CDR3 DNA is TGCAGCGTTACCCGTAGCGGGAGCGGGTCCTACGAGCAGTACTTC. The encoded protein is CSVTRSGSGSYEQYF.

This clone was observed a handful of times. V is TRBV5-6 and J is TRBJ2-2, with 8 bases fitting TRBD1. This CDR3 is 15 amino acids long. Looked up from germline, CDR1 is SGHDT and CDR2 is YYEEEE. J lost 6 bases, V lost 0 bases, and 4 bases had no gene match. CDR3 residues: CASSLVVTGAGELFF. CDR3 coding DNA: TGTGCCAGCAGCTTGGTTGTGACAGGGGCCGGGGAGCTGTTTTTT.

The chain joins TRBV7-9 to TRBJ2-7; the D gene is possibly TRBD2 (7 bases). Germline V CDR1 and CDR2: SEHNR, FQNEAQ (reference sequence). The CDR3 contains 15 residues. V lost 5 bases, J lost 1 base, and 15 bases lay in between. In DNA, the CDR3 is TGTGCCAGCAGCCGTGGGGGGGCTAGGTCCTACGAGCAGTACTTC. It yields the protein CASSRGGARSYEQYF.

V gene TRBV6-5 combines with J gene TRBJ1-5, with D tentatively TRBD1 (6 bases). Trimming pared 2 bases from V and 0 bases from J, leaving 11 bases between. Germline V gene lookup returns CDR1 MNHEY and CDR2 SVGAGI. The CDR3 spans 16 residues. CDR3 residues: CASSYGGAGSNQPQHF. The CDR3 DNA sequence: TGTGCCAGCAGTTACGGGGGGGCTGGTAGCAATCAGCCCCAGCATTTT.

This clone was observed a handful of times. The chain employs TRBV2 and TRBJ2-5; D perhaps matches TRBD1 (5 bases). Looked up from germline, CDR1 is SNHLY and CDR2 is FYNNEI. V was shortened by 7 bases and J by 5 bases, with 14 bases between the two germline ends. CDR3 length equals 13 residues. CDR3 nucleotides: TGTGCCAGCACCGCAGGGTATTGGGAGACCCAGTACTTC. Protein product: CASTAGYWETQYF.